The present entry profiles one TCR beta chain with its context. This record belongs to a study of blood T cell repertoires in COVID-19. V was trimmed by 6 bases and J by 4 bases, leaving 9 bases between them. The CDR3 is 12 amino acids. In germline, CDR1 is LNHDA, CDR2 SQIVND (reference sequence). Data came from immunoSEQ multiplex PCR; TCRdb stores just in-frame clones and leaves some out. In the table there are roughly 150,000 clones, roughly 85% of which are singletons. This clonotype was sampled from a woman older than 75 with acute or convalescent COVID-19. The sequencing sample was made of peripheral blood. The rearrangement joins TRBV19 to TRBJ1-2; no reliable D call. CDR3 DNA: TGTGCCAGTAGAGGAGATTTCTATGGCTACACCTTC. Its protein is CASRGDFYGYTF.